These 26 T cell receptor beta chains share one sample of origin, sequenced in a study of blood T cell repertoires in COVID-19. Data came from immunoSEQ multiplex PCR; TCRdb stores just in-frame clones and leaves some out. The sample yields 150,000 or so clones, around two thirds seen once. The sample taken for sequencing was peripheral blood. These receptors were taken from a woman older than 75 with acute or convalescent COVID-19.

This clone was detected only a few times. The rearrangement joins TRBV5-4 to TRBJ2-7, with TRBD2 as a possible D gene (5 bases). The V gene's germline CDR1 is SGHNT and CDR2 YYREEE (reference sequence). The CDR3 has 18 residues. V was pared by 0 bases and J by 3 bases, with 22 bases between. This chain's CDR3 is CASSLALPTLRRDYEQYF. CDR3 nucleotides: TGTGCCAGCAGCTTGGCCTTACCCACGCTGAGACGGGACTACGAGCAGTACTTC.

This chain uses TRBV7-8 with TRBJ2-5; 7 bases map to TRBD2. The CDR3 is 16 amino acids. Germline loops: CDR1 SGHVS, CDR2 FQNEAQ. The J segment lost 2 bases and the V segment lost 4 bases, leaving 10 bases of the junction unmatched. The CDR3 sequence: CASSSLGERGQETQYF. CDR3 sequence (DNA): TGTGCCAGCAGCTCCCTAGGGGAGCGGGGACAAGAGACCCAGTACTTC.

The chain links TRBV3-1 (or the pseudogene TRBV3-2) to TRBJ1-6; D is possibly TRBD1 (6 bases). Germline V gene lookup returns CDR1 LGHDT and CDR2 YNNKEL (reference sequence). The V and J ends lost 5 bases and 6 bases respectively, with 11 bases between them. The CDR3 consists of 14 residues. The CDR3 sequence: CASSLQGSNSPLHF. Here the CDR3 DNA reads TGTGCCAGCAGCTTACAGGGTAGTAATTCACCCCTCCACTTT.

The chain has TRBV11-2 and TRBJ2-2; perhaps TRBD1 as D (6 bases). Trimming shortened V by 5 bases and J by 5 bases, and 18 bases separated the two germline ends. The germline V gene has CDR1 SGHAT and CDR2 FQNNGV. This CDR3 comprises 16 residues. The CDR3 reads CASSATGTLGTGELFF. In DNA form, the CDR3 reads TGTGCCAGCAGCGCCACCGGGACATTGGGTACCGGGGAGCTGTTTTTT.

The genes are TRBV18 and TRBJ1-6; D is unresolved. Germline assignment: CDR1 KGHSH and CDR2 LQKENI. The V end was cut by 2 bases, the J end by 7 bases, with 9 bases between. The CDR3 is made up of 14 amino acids. The CDR3 nucleotides are TGTGCCAGCTCACCAGAGGCTTCCAATTCACCCCTCCACTTT. It yields the protein CASSPEASNSPLHF.

The V call is TRBV3-1 (or the pseudogene TRBV3-2), the J call TRBJ1-4; 9 nucleotides align to TRBD1. The CDR3 has 16 amino acids. V shed 6 bases, J shed 0 bases, and the junction held 5 bases outside the gene matches. Germline CDR1 and CDR2: LGHDT and YNNKEL (reference sequence). DNA of the CDR3: TGTGCCAGCAGTCGGACAGGGGCTACAACTAATGAAAAACTGTTTTTT. This translates into CASSRTGATTNEKLFF.

The chain combines TRBV6-5 with TRBJ1-1; a weak D match, TRBD1 (6 bases). The CDR3 is made up of 15 amino acids. Germline CDR1 is MNHEY and CDR2 is SVGAGI. Trimming took off 2 bases at V and 3 bases at J, with 13 bases between the two ends. CDR3 residues: CASSYMGAGDTEAFF. The DNA of the CDR3 is TGTGCCAGCAGTTACATGGGGGCAGGGGACACTGAAGCTTTCTTT.

J is TRBJ1-2 and V is TRBV5-4; 7 bases line up with TRBD1. This CDR3 comprises 15 residues. The V gene's germline CDR1 is SGHNT and CDR2 YYREEE (reference sequence). V shed 4 bases, J shed 2 bases, and the junction held 8 bases outside the gene matches. CDR3 DNA sequence: TGTGCCAGCAGCCAAAGCCGGGACAGAAACTATGGCTACACCTTC. Translating it yields CASSQSRDRNYGYTF.

The rearrangement uses TRBV3-1 (or the pseudogene TRBV3-2) and TRBJ2-2, with 10 positions matching TRBD1. J was trimmed by 5 bases and V by 1 base; bases with no gene match: 1. CDR1 and CDR2 from the germline V gene are LGHDT and YNNKEL (reference sequence). The length of the CDR3 is 15 residues. CDR3 sequence reads: CASSQGTGGTGELFF. DNA for the CDR3: TGTGCCAGCAGCCAAGGGACAGGGGGTACCGGGGAGCTGTTTTTT.

V is TRBV10-2 and J is TRBJ2-1, with a tentative D call TRBD2 (5 bases). Germline-derived CDR1 and CDR2 are WSHSY and SAAADI. V lost 6 bases to trimming and J lost 6 bases, with 15 bases between them. The CDR3 totals 14 residues. The CDR3 bases are TGCGCCAGCAGCTTACAGAGAGGGTCCAATGAGCAGTTCTTC. It is translated as CASSLQRGSNEQFF.

The rearrangement links TRBV28 to TRBJ1-4; TRBD1 aligns across 8 bases. V dropped 5 bases and J dropped 8; count of bases not matched to a gene: 10. This CDR3 has 15 residues. Looked up from germline, CDR1 is MDHEN and CDR2 is SYDVKM. The CDR3 here is CASSGGQGESEKLFF. The CDR3 DNA sequence: TGTGCCAGCAGTGGAGGACAGGGAGAGTCGGAAAAACTGTTTTTT.

The rearrangement links TRBV19 to TRBJ2-2, with TRBD1 matching 9 bases. With 4 bases clipped from V and 6 bases from J, the junction kept 9 bases outside the gene matches. The germline CDR1 and CDR2 sequences are LNHDA and SQIVND (reference sequence). This CDR3 is 16 amino acids long. The CDR3 DNA is TGTGCCAGTAGTAGGGGGACAGGGTGGAAGGCCGGGGAGCTGTTTTTT. This sequence encodes CASSRGTGWKAGELFF.

The chain couples TRBV28 to TRBJ1-1; TRBD1 aligns across 9 bases. After removal of 10 bases from V and 1 base from J, the junction contained 13 bases not matched to a gene. CDR1 and CDR2 from the germline V gene are MDHEN and SYDVKM. This CDR3 is 16 amino acids long. This CDR3 is CATITGGGGTNTEAFF. CDR3 nucleotide sequence: TGTGCCACCATTACAGGGGGCGGGGGTACGAACACTGAAGCTTTCTTT.

This clone was found a few times. The J gene is TRBJ1-5, the V gene TRBV6-2 or TRBV6-3; 11 bases align to TRBD1. This CDR3 region has 14 residues. Germline V gene sequence: CDR1 MNHEY, CDR2 SVGEGT. V was clipped by 5 bases and J by 6 bases; unmatched bases: 3. The CDR3 DNA sequence: TGTGCCAGCAGTGGACAGGGGGCCCCTCAGCCCCAGCATTTT. It yields the protein CASSGQGAPQPQHF.

V and J are TRBV24-1 and TRBJ2-2, with 8 bases lining up with TRBD2. CDR3 size: 15 residues. J was trimmed by 3 bases and V by 7 bases; bases with no gene match: 6. Germline lookup yields CDR1 KGHDR and CDR2 SFDVKD. CDR3: CATRGAGGDTGELFF. The CDR3 DNA is TGTGCCACCAGGGGGGCGGGAGGAGACACCGGGGAGCTGTTTTTT.

The rearrangement links TRBV9 to TRBJ2-1; 10 bases align to TRBD2. The CDR3 loop spans 15 amino acids. V dropped 0 bases and J dropped 9; count of bases not matched to a gene: 6. Germline V lookup: CDR1 SGDLS, CDR2 YYNGEE. This chain's CDR3 is CASSVAPSGSGEQFF. The CDR3 nucleotides read TGTGCCAGCAGCGTAGCGCCTAGCGGGAGTGGTGAGCAGTTCTTC.

This clone was seen only a few times. This chain links TRBV18 with TRBJ1-2, with D perhaps TRBD1 (6 bases). Trimming shortened V by 3 bases and J by 6 bases, and 11 bases separated the two germline ends. This CDR3 contains 13 residues. Germline V gene lookup returns CDR1 KGHSH and CDR2 LQKENI. In DNA, the CDR3 is TGTGCCAGCTCACCGACAGAGGGGGATGGCTACACCTTC. Its translation: CASSPTEGDGYTF. Full variable domain (outside the CDR3, taken from reference TRBV18 and TRBJ1-2): NAGVMQNPRHLVRRRGQEARLRCSPMKGHSHVYWYRQLPEEGLKFMVYLQKENIIDESGMPKERFSAEFPKEGPSILRIQQVVRGDSAAYFCASSPTEGDGYTFGSGTRLTVV.

This chain joins TRBV19 and TRBJ2-2, with D possibly TRBD1 on 5 matching bases. The V end was cut by 2 bases, the J end by 6 bases, with 10 bases between. From germline, CDR1 is LNHDA and CDR2 SQIVND (reference sequence). The CDR3 totals 14 residues. CDR3 sequence: CASSINDRPGELFF. CDR3 coding DNA: TGTGCCAGTAGTATAAATGACAGACCCGGGGAGCTGTTTTTT.

V and J are TRBV6-1 and TRBJ1-5; 7 bases agree with TRBD1. V dropped 2 bases and J dropped 3; count of bases not matched to a gene: 4. Germline V gene data show CDR1 as MNHNS and CDR2 as SASEGT. The CDR3 totals 15 residues. The CDR3 here is CASSEHDRANQPQHF. The CDR3 DNA sequence: TGTGCCAGCAGTGAACACGACAGGGCCAATCAGCCCCAGCATTTT.

The J gene is TRBJ1-1, the V gene TRBV29-1; TRBD1 might be the D (5 bases). Trimming pared 5 bases from V and 7 bases from J, leaving 8 bases between. The CDR3 loop spans 10 amino acids. CDR1 is SQVTM and CDR2 is ANQGSEA in the germline V gene. This CDR3 reads CSVNGGEAFF. Here the CDR3 DNA reads TGCAGCGTTAACGGGGGTGAAGCTTTCTTT.

This clone was seen once. V gene TRBV7-9 combines with J gene TRBJ1-5, with D perhaps matching TRBD1 (6 bases). CDR3 length equals 15 residues. Germline V lookup: CDR1 SEHNR, CDR2 FQNEAQ (reference sequence). V gave up 4 bases and J gave up 2 bases, with 12 bases separating them. The CDR3 nucleotides read TGTGCCAGCAGCTCCGGGACATTCGGCAATCAGCCCCAGCATTTT. Translation gives CASSSGTFGNQPQHF.

This clone was detected a few times. This sequence joins TRBV6-5 and TRBJ2-1; 8 bases are a match to TRBD1. This CDR3 is built from 14 residues. Per the germline V gene, CDR1 is MNHEY and CDR2 is SVGAGI. The junction had 8 bases not matched to a gene; V was cut back by 7 bases and J by 6 bases. CDR3 protein: CASIEGQGINEQFF. CDR3 coding DNA: TGTGCCAGCATCGAAGGACAGGGTATCAATGAGCAGTTCTTC.

The chain links TRBV6-5 to TRBJ2-7; maybe TRBD2 (6 bases). The germline V gene has CDR1 MNHEY and CDR2 SVGAGI. CDR3 size: 13 residues. Trimming stripped 8 bases from V and 4 bases from J, with 15 bases between. In nucleotides, the CDR3 is TGTGCCAGCGGAAGGGACGGGAGATACGAGCAGTACTTC. Its protein product is CASGRDGRYEQYF.

V and J are TRBV28 and TRBJ1-3, with D perhaps matching TRBD1 (5 bases). V was trimmed by 6 bases and J by 6 bases, leaving 15 bases between them. This CDR3 contains 14 residues. Per germline, CDR1 MDHEN and CDR2 SYDVKM. In DNA, the CDR3 is TGTGCCAGCAGCTCCGGGGGTAGGGTAAACACCATATATTTT. This codes for CASSSGGRVNTIYF.

The gene calls are TRBV28 and TRBJ2-1; 7 bases are a match to TRBD2. Germline loops: CDR1 MDHEN, CDR2 SYDVKM. This CDR3 is built from 14 residues. V dropped 6 bases and J dropped 5; count of bases not matched to a gene: 7. The CDR3 nucleotides read TGTGCCAGCAGGATAGCGGGCTCGGACAATGAGCAGTTCTTC. This codes for CASRIAGSDNEQFF.

This chain links TRBV6-6 with TRBJ2-3; the D gene is possibly TRBD2 (6 bases). The germline V gene has CDR1 MNHNY and CDR2 SVGAGI (reference sequence). This CDR3 has 15 amino acids. The V gene lost 4 bases and the J gene lost 2 bases, with 13 bases spanning the gap. CDR3 sequence reads: CASSFPGLPTDTQYF. CDR3 in DNA: TGTGCCAGCAGTTTCCCGGGACTCCCCACAGATACGCAGTATTTT.